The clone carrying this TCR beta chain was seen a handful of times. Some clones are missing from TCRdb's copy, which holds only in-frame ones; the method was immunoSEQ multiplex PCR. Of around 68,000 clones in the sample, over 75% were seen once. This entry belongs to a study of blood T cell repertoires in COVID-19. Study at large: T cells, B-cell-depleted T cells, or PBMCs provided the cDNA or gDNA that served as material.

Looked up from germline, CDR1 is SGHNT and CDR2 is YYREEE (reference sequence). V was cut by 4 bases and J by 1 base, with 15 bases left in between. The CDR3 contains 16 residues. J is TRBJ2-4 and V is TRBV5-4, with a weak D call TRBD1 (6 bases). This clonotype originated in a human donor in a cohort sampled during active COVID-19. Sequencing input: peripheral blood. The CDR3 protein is CASSPWGLGAKNIQYF. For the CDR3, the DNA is TGTGCCAGCAGCCCCTGGGGGCTCGGTGCCAAAAACATTCAGTACTTC.